This T cell receptor beta chain was sequenced for a study of cytomegalovirus exposure and HLA in healthy donors. Study-level information: Earlier, 117 million unique TCR beta sequences were recovered from approximately 180 million T cells by an analysis.

With regard to this clone: The antigen is not known.

This CDR3 is 15 amino acids long. The junction had 3 bases not matched to a gene; V was cut back by 4 bases and J by 2 bases. The germline V gene has CDR1 MNHEY and CDR2 SMNVEV (reference sequence). General study findings and limits: A later analysis showed TCR association rates differing by HLA locus, peaking at DRB1 and lowest at HLA-C.

The PCR contained 60 Vbeta and 13 Jbeta primers. Some clones are missing from TCRdb's copy, which holds only in-frame ones; the method was immunoSEQ multiplex PCR. The repertoire holds about 98,000 clones, with under 85% as singletons. The TCR comes from a female donor in good health and CMV-seropositive. Sequenced: PBMCs. The chain joins TRBV27 to TRBJ2-1; 9 bases align to TRBD1. The CDR3 DNA sequence: TGTGCCAGCAGTTATCGACAGGGGGCCTACAATGAGCAGTTCTTC. Translated: CASSYRQGAYNEQFF.